The 4 T cell receptor beta chains given below trace back to one sample, sequenced in a study of T cells in Graves' hyperthyroidism and ophthalmopathy. TCR beta CDR3 regions were amplified from RNA transcripts. A set of HTBI primers served as the primers for a first-round RT-PCR of the TCR CDR3. TCRdb recomputed calls from the multiplex PCR reads with MiXCR, one row per CDR3 protein. The sample includes about 590,000 distinct CDR3 sequences, approximately 14% of them seen just once. The sequenced sample consisted of blood. Receptors originate from a woman in her 30s with Graves' hyperthyroidism.

This clonotype was recorded a few times. V gene TRBV4-1 combines with J gene TRBJ2-7; 11 positions match TRBD2. This CDR3 region has 16 residues. V lost 6 bases, J lost 4 bases, and 11 bases stayed unmatched. Germline loops: CDR1 MGHRA, CDR2 YSYEKL. The CDR3 DNA reads as TGCGCCAGCAGTCTCAGTCCCGGGACTAGCGGTTACGAGCAGTACTTC. This translates into CASSLSPGTSGYEQYF.

The rearrangement uses TRBV3-1 and TRBJ1-3; D remains unclear. Trimming shortened V by 0 bases and J by 1 base, and 10 bases separated the two germline ends. CDR1 is LGHDT, CDR2 YNNKEL, per germline (reference sequence). The CDR3 spans 16 residues. In DNA, the CDR3 is TGTGCCAGCAGCCAAGATCTGTCTCTTTCTGGAAACACCATATATTTT. Its protein is CASSQDLSLSGNTIYF.

This clonotype appeared many times. The rearrangement uses TRBV11-2 and TRBJ2-5; D perhaps matches TRBD2 (6 bases). The V and J ends lost 5 bases and 3 bases respectively, with 10 bases between them. Germline CDR1 SGHAT, CDR2 FQNNGV. This CDR3 contains 13 residues. CDR3 in amino acids: CASSKPGEETQYF. The CDR3 DNA reads as TGTGCCAGCAGCAAACCGGGGGAAGAGACCCAGTACTTC.

This clonotype occurred many times. The chain joins TRBV5-5 to TRBJ2-5; weak D call: TRBD2 (6 bases). This CDR3 is 16 amino acids long. V was cut by 1 base and J by 5 bases, with 18 bases left in between. CDR1 SGHKS and CDR2 YYEKEE come from the germline V gene (reference sequence). The DNA of the CDR3 is TGTGCCAGCAGCTTGAGCCGGCTGGGGGAGGCGGAGACCCAGTACTTC. Encoded protein: CASSLSRLGEAETQYF.